These 11 T cell receptor beta chains came from one sample sequenced in a study of cytomegalovirus exposure and HLA in healthy donors. PCR used 60 Vbeta primers and 13 Jbeta primers. Data came from immunoSEQ multiplex PCR; TCRdb stores just in-frame clones and leaves some out. The sample has tens of thousands of clones, approximately 47% seen once. Sequencing input: PBMCs. The receptors come from a woman in her 50s in good health and CMV-seronegative.

There are a few counts of this clone. This chain connects TRBV13 to TRBJ2-3, with D unresolved. Germline V lookup: CDR1 PRHDT, CDR2 FYEKMQ (reference sequence). Trimming removed 7 bases from V and 0 bases from J, with 8 bases in between. The CDR3 extends over 13 amino acids. The CDR3 nucleotides read TGTGCCAGCAAACAGAGAAGCACAGATACGCAGTATTTT. Protein product: CASKQRSTDTQYF.

The rearrangement links TRBV28 to TRBJ2-7; perhaps TRBD2 as D (6 bases). CDR1 is MDHEN and CDR2 is SYDVKM in the germline V gene. V was trimmed by 6 bases and J by 2 bases, leaving 14 bases between them. This CDR3 contains 14 residues. In DNA, the CDR3 is TGTGCCAGCAGCCAATCGTCGGGGGCCTACGAGCAGTACTTC. It codes for CASSQSSGAYEQYF.

The CDR3 spells CASSIGGTGGRNTEAFF. DNA of the CDR3: TGTGCCAGTAGTATAGGGGGGACGGGAGGTAGGAACACTGAAGCTTTCTTT. The chain employs TRBV19 and TRBJ1-1, with D possibly TRBD1 on 5 matching bases. V lost 1 base, J lost 1 base, and 16 bases lay in between. CDR1 is LNHDA and CDR2 is SQIVND in the germline V gene (reference sequence). The CDR3 totals 17 residues.

The V call is TRBV4-1, the J call TRBJ1-2; D is undetermined. V was shortened by 1 base and J by 14 bases, with 14 bases between the two germline ends. Germline V CDR1 and CDR2: MGHRA, YSYEKL. The CDR3 is 12 amino acids. CDR3 in DNA: TGCGCCAGCAGCCAAGCTCTAGGGAGTCCTACCTTC. Amino acid sequence: CASSQALGSPTF.

This clone was found a few times. This rearrangement joins TRBV10-3 to TRBJ2-4; TRBD1 matches at 10 bases. The CDR3 sequence is 19 residues long. Germline CDR1 is ENHRY and CDR2 is SYGVKD. With 4 bases clipped from V and 3 bases from J, the junction kept 15 bases outside the gene matches. In nucleotides, the CDR3 is TGTGCCATCAGTGGATCAGGACAGGGGGTTGGGTCGGGCAAAAACATTCAGTACTTC. Protein product: CAISGSGQGVGSGKNIQYF.

The J gene is TRBJ1-6, the V gene TRBV18; TRBD1 agrees at 11 bases. The ends lost 4 bases at V and 7 bases at J; junction bases unmatched: 9. This CDR3 is built from 17 residues. Germline V lookup: CDR1 KGHSH, CDR2 LQKENI. The CDR3 is CASSRAGQGVKNSPLHF. For the CDR3, the DNA is TGTGCCAGCTCACGGGCGGGACAGGGGGTAAAGAATTCACCCCTCCACTTT. Supplemented by reference TRBV18 and TRBJ1-6, the full variable domain reads NAGVMQNPRHLVRRRGQEARLRCSPMKGHSHVYWYRQLPEEGLKFMVYLQKENIIDESGMPKERFSAEFPKEGPSILRIQQVVRGDSAAYFCASSRAGQGVKNSPLHFGNGTRLTVT.

The chain has TRBV27 and TRBJ2-5; 7 positions match TRBD2. The CDR3 has 16 residues. The ends lost 3 bases at V and 3 bases at J; junction bases unmatched: 10. CDR1 is MNHEY, CDR2 SMNVEV, per germline (reference sequence). The CDR3 protein is CASSFPRGRGKETQYF. DNA of the CDR3: TGTGCCAGCAGTTTCCCCCGGGGGAGGGGAAAAGAGACCCAGTACTTC.

The chain has TRBV18 and TRBJ2-2; D gene uncertain. This CDR3 spans 13 amino acids. The germline gives CDR1 KGHSH, CDR2 LQKENI. Between the trimmed V and J ends, which lost 6 bases and 3 bases, there was a span of 8 bases. CDR3 loop: CASSLTDTGELFF. Written as DNA, the CDR3 is TGTGCCAGCTCTCTAACCGACACCGGGGAGCTGTTTTTT.

The rearrangement uses TRBV28 and TRBJ2-3; 13 bases match TRBD2. Germline CDR1 reads MDHEN; CDR2 reads SYDVKM. The ends lost 11 bases at V and 4 bases at J; junction bases unmatched: 6. The CDR3 is 14 residues long. As DNA, the CDR3 is TGTGCCGGTAGAGGACTAGCGGGAGCAGATACGCAGTATTTT. It translates to CAGRGLAGADTQYF.

The rearrangement joins TRBV28 to TRBJ1-1; possible D gene TRBD1, 5 bases. The ends were cut back, 3 bases at V and 3 bases at J, with 11 bases in the middle. Germline values: CDR1 MDHEN, CDR2 SYDVKM. This CDR3 has 14 residues. The CDR3 here is CASSLGRRDTEAFF. The CDR3 nucleotides are TGTGCCAGCAGTTTGGGGCGGAGGGACACTGAAGCTTTCTTT.

The V and J genes are TRBV4-1 and TRBJ2-2; D not certain. The V end was cut by 3 bases, the J end by 2 bases, with 10 bases between. The CDR3 extends over 15 amino acids. The V gene's germline CDR1 is MGHRA and CDR2 YSYEKL. CDR3 DNA: TGCGCCAGCAGCCACCCACTTCTTAACACCGGGGAGCTGTTTTTT. The encoded protein is CASSHPLLNTGELFF.